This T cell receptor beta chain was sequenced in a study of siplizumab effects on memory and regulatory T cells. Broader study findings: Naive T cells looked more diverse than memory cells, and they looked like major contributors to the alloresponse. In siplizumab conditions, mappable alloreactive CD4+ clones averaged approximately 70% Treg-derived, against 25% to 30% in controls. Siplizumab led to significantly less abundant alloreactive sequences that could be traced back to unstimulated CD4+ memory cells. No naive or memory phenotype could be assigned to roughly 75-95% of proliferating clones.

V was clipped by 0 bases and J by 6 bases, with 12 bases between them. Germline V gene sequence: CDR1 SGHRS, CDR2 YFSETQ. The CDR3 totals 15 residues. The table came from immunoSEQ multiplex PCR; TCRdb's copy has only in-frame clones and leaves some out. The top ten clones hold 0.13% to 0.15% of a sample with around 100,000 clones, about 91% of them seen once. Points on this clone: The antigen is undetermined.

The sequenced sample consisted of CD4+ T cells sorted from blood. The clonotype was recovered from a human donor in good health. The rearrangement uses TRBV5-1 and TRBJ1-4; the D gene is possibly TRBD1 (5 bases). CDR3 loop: CASSLVPRVDEKLFF. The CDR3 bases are TGCGCCAGCAGCTTGGTGCCCAGGGTTGATGAAAAACTGTTTTTT.